This T cell receptor (beta chain) stems from a study of human T cells and chemical hapten exposure. Time point here: patch test 1, 2 weeks after DPC sensitization. Treatment given: therapeutic diphenylcyclopropenone sensitization with weekly scalp DPC. Blood collection happened ahead of applying each patch test. Unfractionated whole blood served as the source for total RNA extraction. At least ten counts were recorded for this clonotype. Its antigen is undetermined. Study-wide points: With DPC sensitization, TCRs exceeding 1 in 1000 frequency showed no change.

Individual cDNA molecules (in the library) carried attached unique molecular identifiers. TCRdb processed the RACE reads anew with MiXCR; each CDR3 protein has one entry. The sample includes some 200,000 distinct CDR3 sequences, about 20% of them seen just once. Germline CDR1 and CDR2: MNHEY and SMNVEV (reference sequence). Trimming stripped 5 bases from V and 0 bases from J, with 8 bases between. The CDR3 sequence is 13 residues long. Here the sequenced sample was whole blood, taken in connection with sensitization to the hapten diphenylcyclopropenone (DPC). This TCR was recovered from a woman aged 45 to 65 with alopecia areata. Some clones in this sample may be carry-over from other donors' samples. This chain connects TRBV27 to TRBJ2-7; no clear D gene. CDR3 residues: CASSRSFSYEQYF. Written as DNA, the CDR3 is TGTGCCAGCAGTCGTAGTTTCTCCTACGAGCAGTACTTC.